A single sample is the source of the 2 T cell receptor beta chains below, sequenced in a study of cytotoxic CD8 clonotypes in ibrutinib-treated CLL. TCRdb keeps only in-frame clones here, not all; method: immunoSEQ multiplex PCR. In the table there are some 310,000 clones, 80% of which are singletons. The source material was PBMCs, sampled before ibrutinib treatment. These receptors all stem from a human donor with chronic lymphocytic leukemia.

The chain carries TRBV7-3 and TRBJ2-1; D possibly matches TRBD1 or TRBD2 (5 bases each). The V end was cut by 1 base, the J end by 6 bases, with 10 bases between. Germline assignment: CDR1 SGHTA and CDR2 FQGTGA. CDR3 length: 14 amino acids. CDR3 amino acids: CASSLRDGGNEQFF. In DNA form, the CDR3 reads TGTGCCAGCAGCTTAAGAGATGGGGGCAATGAGCAGTTCTTC.

The CDR3 DNA sequence: TGCGCCAGCAGCTTGGAAGAAAACTATGGCTACACCTTC. Translated: CASSLEENYGYTF. The gene calls are TRBV5-1 and TRBJ1-2; D unclear. CDR1 and CDR2 (germline): SGHRS, YFSETQ. Trimming stripped 0 bases from V and 2 bases from J, with 5 bases between. This CDR3 comprises 13 residues.